This T cell receptor (beta chain) appears in the sequencing data of a study of T cell responses to AZD1222 COVID-19 vaccine. The CDR3 totals 16 residues. Trimming removed 0 bases from V and 5 bases from J; junction bases left unmatched: 4. Germline CDR1 reads MDHEN; CDR2 reads SYDVKM. Assay: immunoSEQ multiplex PCR; the TCRdb copy retains only in-frame clones and omits some. Of roughly 160,000 clones listed, 75% to 90% are singletons. The specimen comprised peripheral blood, sampled on day 0 of AZD1222 vaccination. J is TRBJ1-5 and V is TRBV28; 10 bases fit TRBD1. The source is an adult in good health. CDR3 amino acids: CASSLWTGTGDQPQHF. The CDR3 region has the DNA TGTGCCAGCAGTTTATGGACAGGGACAGGGGATCAGCCCCAGCATTTT.